Below are 7 T cell receptor beta chains sequenced from a single sample in a study of blood T cell repertoires in COVID-19. Here immunoSEQ multiplex PCR was the method, and the copy in TCRdb shows in-frame clones only, minus some. The data contain almost 35,000 clones, about 80% of them singletons. Sequencing used peripheral blood. All receptors derive from an older man with acute or convalescent COVID-19.

V usage is TRBV9 and J usage is TRBJ1-1; D is unclear. Germline-derived CDR1 and CDR2 are SGDLS and YYNGEE. V lost 0 bases to trimming and J lost 2 bases, with 14 bases between them. The CDR3 consists of 16 residues. DNA of the CDR3: TGTGCCAGCAGCGTAGATCTCAGAGGGAGCAACACTGAAGCTTTCTTT. Its protein product is CASSVDLRGSNTEAFF.

The chain joins TRBV13 to TRBJ1-6, with D possibly matching TRBD1 (5 bases). Germline-derived CDR1 and CDR2 are PRHDT and FYEKMQ (reference sequence). Trimming took off 5 bases at V and 2 bases at J, with 16 bases between the two ends. The CDR3 loop spans 17 amino acids. CDR3 loop: CASSKITGLPYNSPLHF. The CDR3 nucleotides are TGTGCCAGCAGCAAAATAACAGGTCTTCCCTATAATTCACCCCTCCACTTT.

The gene calls are TRBV5-5 and TRBJ2-2; TRBD2 might be the D (5 bases). Trimming shortened V by 1 base and J by 3 bases, and 7 bases separated the two germline ends. CDR1 is SGHKS, CDR2 YYEKEE, per germline (reference sequence). This CDR3 comprises 14 residues. The CDR3 coding sequence is TGTGCCAGCAGCTTGCCGGGGTACACCGGGGAGCTGTTTTTT. It translates to CASSLPGYTGELFF.

This sequence joins TRBV3-1 (or the pseudogene TRBV3-2) and TRBJ2-7; D possibly corresponds to TRBD1 (6 bases). V was cut by 4 bases and J by 2 bases, with 15 bases left in between. The germline V gene encodes CDR1 LGHDT and CDR2 YNNKEL (reference sequence). CDR3 size: 15 residues. The CDR3 loop is CASSPIRQDPYEQYF. CDR3 bases: TGTGCCAGCAGCCCAATAAGACAGGACCCCTACGAGCAGTACTTC.

The V gene is TRBV4-2, the J gene TRBJ1-6; D not resolved. V was pared by 0 bases and J by 9 bases, with 3 bases between. The CDR3 contains 12 residues. CDR1 is LGHNA and CDR2 is YNFKEQ in the germline V gene. The CDR3 loop reads CASSQDGSPLHF. For the CDR3, the DNA is TGTGCCAGCAGCCAAGACGGTTCACCCCTCCACTTT.

The chain has TRBV24-1 and TRBJ1-5; TRBD1 aligns across 9 bases. The junction had 2 bases not matched to a gene; V was cut back by 5 bases and J by 1 base. Germline CDR1 reads KGHDR; CDR2 reads SFDVKD. The CDR3 has 15 amino acids. CDR3 DNA: TGTGCCACCAGTGCCGGACAGGGGAGCAATCAGCCCCAGCATTTT. Amino acid sequence: CATSAGQGSNQPQHF.

This sequence joins TRBV19 and TRBJ2-2, with a possible D match to TRBD2 (5 bases). The V end lost 6 bases, the J end lost 5 bases, and 13 bases lay between the germline ends. The CDR3 is 14 residues long. The germline gives CDR1 LNHDA, CDR2 SQIVND (reference sequence). The CDR3 spells CASSPGVQTGELFF. The CDR3 nucleotides are TGTGCCAGTAGCCCCGGGGTGCAAACCGGGGAGCTGTTTTTT. Full variable domain (missing parts from reference TRBV19 and TRBJ2-2): DGGITQSPKYLFRKEGQNVTLSCEQNLNHDAMYWYRQDPGQGLRLIYYSQIVNDFQKGDIAEGYSVSREKKESFPLTVTSAQKNPTAFYLCASSPGVQTGELFFGEGSRLTVL.